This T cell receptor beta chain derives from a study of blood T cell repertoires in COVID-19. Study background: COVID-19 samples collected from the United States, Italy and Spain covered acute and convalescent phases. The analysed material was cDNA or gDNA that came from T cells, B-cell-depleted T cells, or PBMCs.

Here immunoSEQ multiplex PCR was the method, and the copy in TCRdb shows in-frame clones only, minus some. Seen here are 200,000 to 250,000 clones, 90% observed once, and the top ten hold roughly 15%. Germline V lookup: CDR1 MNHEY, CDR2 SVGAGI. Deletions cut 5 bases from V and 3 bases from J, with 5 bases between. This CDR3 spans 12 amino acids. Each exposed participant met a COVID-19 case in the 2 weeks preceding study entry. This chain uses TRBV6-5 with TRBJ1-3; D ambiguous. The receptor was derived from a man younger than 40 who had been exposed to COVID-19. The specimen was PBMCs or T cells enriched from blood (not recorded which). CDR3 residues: CASSSNGNTIYF. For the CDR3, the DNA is TGTGCCAGCAGTAGCAATGGAAACACCATATATTTT.